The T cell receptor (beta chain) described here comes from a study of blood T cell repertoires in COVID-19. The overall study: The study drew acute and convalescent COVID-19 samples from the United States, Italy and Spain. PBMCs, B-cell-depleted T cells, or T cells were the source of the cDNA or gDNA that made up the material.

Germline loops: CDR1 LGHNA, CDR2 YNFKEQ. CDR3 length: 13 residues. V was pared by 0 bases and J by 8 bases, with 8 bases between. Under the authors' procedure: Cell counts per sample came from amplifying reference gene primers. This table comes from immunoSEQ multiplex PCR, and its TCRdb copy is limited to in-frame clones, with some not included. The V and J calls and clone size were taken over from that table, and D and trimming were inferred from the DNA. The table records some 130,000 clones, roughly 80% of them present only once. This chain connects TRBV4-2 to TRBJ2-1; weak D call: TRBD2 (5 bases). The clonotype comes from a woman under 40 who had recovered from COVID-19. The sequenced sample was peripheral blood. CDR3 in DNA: TGTGCCAGCAGCCAAGATGGGAGATATGAGCAGTTCTTC. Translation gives CASSQDGRYEQFF.